The clone carrying this T cell receptor beta chain was counted only a few times. These data belong to a study of shared clonotypes between healthy human individuals. The germline V gene has CDR1 MGHRA and CDR2 YSYEKL. This CDR3 is 15 amino acids long. Trimming took 3 bases from V and 8 from J, leaving 16 bases between them. The assay used deep level. This table comes from immunoSEQ multiplex PCR, and its TCRdb copy is limited to in-frame clones, with some not included. Found here are 2,500,000 or so clones, 80% to 95% of them singletons; the top ten hold 0.36%. The TCR was taken from a man between 18 and 29 years old in good health. Some clones in this sample may be carry-over from other donors' samples. The chain joins TRBV4-1 to TRBJ1-4; D is possibly TRBD1 (5 bases). Material for sequencing was naive CD4+ T cells from PBMCs. Documented subset: CD45RA+ positively selected. The CDR3 DNA sequence: TGCGCCAGCAGCCAGTTCCGGGACGCTGGGGAAAAACTGTTTTTT. It is translated as CASSQFRDAGEKLFF.